The clone carrying this T cell receptor beta chain came up once. The target antigen is unknown. Time point denoted: pretreatment peripheral blood. These data are taken from a study of PD-L1 blockade in urothelial cancer. At the level of the study: Analyses used blood from 3 weeks (second dose) and 6 weeks after treatment start.

Study findings and constraints: In blood at 3 weeks, tumor-associated clones expanded more among patients with durable benefit. Clonality of blood TCR below the median before treatment predicted better survival.

Clones were read by immunoSEQ multiplex PCR, and TCRdb kept only the in-frame ones, dropping some. The data contain around 40,000 clones, approximately 91% of them singletons. In germline, CDR1 is SGHAT, CDR2 FQNNGV. V lost 1 base and J lost 6; bases outside the gene matches: 4. The CDR3 is 15 residues long. This receptor was identified in a woman aged 55-69 years with urothelial cancer. The rearrangement uses TRBV11-2 and TRBJ2-1; 9 bases line up with TRBD2. Sequenced here: PBMCs, sampled around atezolizumab (anti-PD-L1) treatment. The CDR3 nucleotides read TGTGCCAGCAGCTTAGCACTAGCGGGTATCAATGAGCAGTTCTTC. Translation gives CASSLALAGINEQFF.